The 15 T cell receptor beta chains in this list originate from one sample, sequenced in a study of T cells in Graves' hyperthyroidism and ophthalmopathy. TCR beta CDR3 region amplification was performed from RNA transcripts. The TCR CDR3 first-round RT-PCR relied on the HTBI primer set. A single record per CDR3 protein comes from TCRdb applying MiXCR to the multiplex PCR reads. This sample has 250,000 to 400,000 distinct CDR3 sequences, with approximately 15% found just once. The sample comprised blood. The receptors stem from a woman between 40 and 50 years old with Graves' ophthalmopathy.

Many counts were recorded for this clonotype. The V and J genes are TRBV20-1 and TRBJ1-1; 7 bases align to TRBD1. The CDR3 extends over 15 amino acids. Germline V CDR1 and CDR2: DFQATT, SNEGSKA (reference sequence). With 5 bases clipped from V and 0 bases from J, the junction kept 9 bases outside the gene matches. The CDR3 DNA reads TGCAGTGCTCCCTCCCCGACAGGGCTGAACACTGAAGCTTTCTTT. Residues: CSAPSPTGLNTEAFF.

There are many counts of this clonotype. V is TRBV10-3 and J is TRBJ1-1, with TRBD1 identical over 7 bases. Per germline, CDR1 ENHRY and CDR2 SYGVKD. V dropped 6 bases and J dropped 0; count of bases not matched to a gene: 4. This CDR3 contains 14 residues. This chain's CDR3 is CAIRTGIMNTEAFF. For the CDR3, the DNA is TGTGCCATCAGGACAGGGATCATGAACACTGAAGCTTTCTTT.

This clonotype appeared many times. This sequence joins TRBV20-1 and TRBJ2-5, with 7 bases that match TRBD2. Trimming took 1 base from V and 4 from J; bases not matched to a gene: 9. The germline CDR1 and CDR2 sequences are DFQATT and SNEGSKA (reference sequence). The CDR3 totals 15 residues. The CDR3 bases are TGCAGTGCTAGAGGAATTGCGGGAGAGTTAGAGACCCAGTACTTC. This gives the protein CSARGIAGELETQYF.

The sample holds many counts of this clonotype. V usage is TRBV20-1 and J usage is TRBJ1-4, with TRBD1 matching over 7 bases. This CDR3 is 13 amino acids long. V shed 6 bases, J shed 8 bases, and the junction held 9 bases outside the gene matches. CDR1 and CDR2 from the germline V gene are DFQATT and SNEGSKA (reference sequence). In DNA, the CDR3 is TGCAGTGCCCAAACAGGGGATACGGAAAAACTGTTTTTT. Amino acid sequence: CSAQTGDTEKLFF.

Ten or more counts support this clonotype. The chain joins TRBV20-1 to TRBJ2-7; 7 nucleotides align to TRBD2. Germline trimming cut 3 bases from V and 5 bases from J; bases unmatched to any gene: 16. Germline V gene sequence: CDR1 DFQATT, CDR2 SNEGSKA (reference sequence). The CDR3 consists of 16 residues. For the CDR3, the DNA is TGCAGTGCTAGTTTTTTAGCAGTGACTAGCCAGAACGAGCAGTACTTC. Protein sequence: CSASFLAVTSQNEQYF.

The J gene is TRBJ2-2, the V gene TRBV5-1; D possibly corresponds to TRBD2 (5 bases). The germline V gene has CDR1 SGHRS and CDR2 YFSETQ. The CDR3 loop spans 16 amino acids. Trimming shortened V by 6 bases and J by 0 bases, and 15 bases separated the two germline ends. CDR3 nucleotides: TGCGCCAGCACGTCGGGAACATTCGCGAACACCGGGGAGCTGTTTTTT. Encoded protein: CASTSGTFANTGELFF.

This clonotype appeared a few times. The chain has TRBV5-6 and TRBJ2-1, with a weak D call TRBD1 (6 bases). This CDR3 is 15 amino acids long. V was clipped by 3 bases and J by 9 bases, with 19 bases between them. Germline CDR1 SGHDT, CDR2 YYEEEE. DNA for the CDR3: TGTGCCAGCAGCTCGGACAGTCTACAATGGGGTGAGCAGTTCTTC. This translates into CASSSDSLQWGEQFF.

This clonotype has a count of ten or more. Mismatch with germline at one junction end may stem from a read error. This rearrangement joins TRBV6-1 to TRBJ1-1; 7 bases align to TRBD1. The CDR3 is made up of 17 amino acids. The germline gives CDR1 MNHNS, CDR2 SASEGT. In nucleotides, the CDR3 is TGTGCCAGCAGTATTAGACAGGGTCTTTTCGGGAACTCTGAAGCTTTCTTT. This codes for CASSIRQGLFGNSEAFF.

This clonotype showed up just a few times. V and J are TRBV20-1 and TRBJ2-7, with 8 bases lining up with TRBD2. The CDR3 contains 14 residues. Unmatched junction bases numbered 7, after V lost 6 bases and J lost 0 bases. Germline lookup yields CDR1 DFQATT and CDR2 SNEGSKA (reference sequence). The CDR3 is CSALSGRFSYEQYF. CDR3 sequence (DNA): TGCAGTGCACTGAGCGGGAGATTCTCCTACGAGCAGTACTTC.

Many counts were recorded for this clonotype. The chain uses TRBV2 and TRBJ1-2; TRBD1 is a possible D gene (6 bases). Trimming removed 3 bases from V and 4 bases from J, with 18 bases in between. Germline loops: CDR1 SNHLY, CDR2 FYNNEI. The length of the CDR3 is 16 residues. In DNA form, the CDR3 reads TGTGCCAGCAGTGAGGTTGGGACAATTAGGGCCTATGGCTACACCTTC. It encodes CASSEVGTIRAYGYTF.

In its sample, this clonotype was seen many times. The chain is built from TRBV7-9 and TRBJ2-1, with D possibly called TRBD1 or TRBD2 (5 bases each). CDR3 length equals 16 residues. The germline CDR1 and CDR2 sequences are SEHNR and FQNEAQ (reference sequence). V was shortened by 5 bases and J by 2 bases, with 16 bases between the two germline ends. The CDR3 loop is CASSLTGTLAYNEQFF. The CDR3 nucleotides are TGTGCCAGCAGCCTGACCGGGACCCTTGCCTACAATGAGCAGTTCTTC. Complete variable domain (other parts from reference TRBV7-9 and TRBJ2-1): DTGVSQNPRHKITKRGQNVTFRCDPISEHNRLYWYRQTLGQGPEFLTYFQNEAQLEKSRLLSDRFSAERPKGSFSTLEIQRTEQGDSAMYLCASSLTGTLAYNEQFFGPGTRLTVL.

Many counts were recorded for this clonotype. CDR3 sequence: CASSYSDRAGGETQYF. Here the CDR3 DNA reads TGTGCCAGCAGTTACTCTGACAGGGCTGGGGGAGAGACCCAGTACTTC. This rearrangement joins TRBV6-5 to TRBJ2-5; TRBD1 aligns across 7 bases. V was clipped by 0 bases and J by 4 bases; unmatched bases: 8. The CDR3 runs 16 residues. The germline gives CDR1 MNHEY, CDR2 SVGAGI.

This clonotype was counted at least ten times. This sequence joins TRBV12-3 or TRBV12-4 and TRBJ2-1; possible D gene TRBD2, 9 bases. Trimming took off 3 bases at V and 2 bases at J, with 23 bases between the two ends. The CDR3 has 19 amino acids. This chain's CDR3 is CASSLQGARLAEPYNEQFF. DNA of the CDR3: TGTGCCAGCAGTTTGCAGGGGGCCCGACTAGCGGAACCCTACAATGAGCAGTTCTTC.

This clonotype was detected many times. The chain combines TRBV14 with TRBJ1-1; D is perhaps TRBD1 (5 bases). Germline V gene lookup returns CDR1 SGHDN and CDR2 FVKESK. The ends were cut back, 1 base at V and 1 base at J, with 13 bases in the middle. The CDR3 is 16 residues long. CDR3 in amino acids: CASSQVTQAPNTEAFF. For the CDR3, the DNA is TGTGCCAGCAGCCAAGTAACACAGGCCCCGAACACTGAAGCTTTCTTT.

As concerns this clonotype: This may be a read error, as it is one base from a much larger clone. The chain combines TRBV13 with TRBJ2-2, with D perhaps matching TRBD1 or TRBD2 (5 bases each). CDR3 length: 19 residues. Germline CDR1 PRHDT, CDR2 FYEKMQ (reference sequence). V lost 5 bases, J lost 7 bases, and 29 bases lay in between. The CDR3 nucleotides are TGTGCCAGCAGCGACCGCCGGGACCTAAGGAGCTTACTGGACGGGGAGCTGTTTTTT. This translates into CASSDRRDLRSLLDGELFF.